A selection of T cell receptor beta chains follows, all from one sample in a study of T cells after yellow fever vaccination. TCRdb redid the calling of the 5' RACE reads with MiXCR, one entry per CDR3 protein. The sample contains about 150,000 distinct CDR3 sequences, roughly 6.4% of which appear only once. Sequenced material: CD4+ T cells sorted from PBMCs, taken on the day of the first yellow fever vaccination. All receptors derive from a man younger than 35 who received the YFV17D yellow fever vaccine. Both conserved end residues are part of each CDR3. D genes are given only for firm matches. A row's size may be missing; if present it is once, few, many or a size class.

clone size	J gene	V gene	D gene	CDR3 protein	CDR3 DNA
many	TRBJ1-5	TRBV4-3	TRBD1	CASSQESGQGPQPQHF	TGCGCCAGCAGCCAAGAATCCGGACAGGGGCCTCAGCCCCAGCATTTT
few	TRBJ2-7	TRBV6-2/TRBV6-3	TRBD1	CASSARRDRVEEQYF	TGTGCCAGCAGTGCTCGCCGGGACAGGGTGGAGGAGCAGTACTTC
NA	TRBJ2-5	TRBV6-2/TRBV6-3	NA	CASSYYNGQETQYF	TGTGCCAGCAGTTACTATAACGGACAAGAGACCCAGTACTTC
NA	TRBJ2-7	TRBV10-3	TRBD2	CAISDLAGTTYEQYF	TGTGCCATCAGTGATTTAGCGGGGACCACCTACGAGCAGTACTTC
few	TRBJ1-1	TRBV19	NA	CASSVERSDTEAFF	TGTGCCAGTAGTGTGGAGAGGTCTGACACTGAAGCTTTCTTT
many	TRBJ2-3	TRBV9	NA	CASSVGGLADTDTQYF	TGTGCCAGCAGCGTAGGGGGCTTGGCGGACACAGATACGCAGTATTTT
many	TRBJ2-7	TRBV20-1	TRBD1	CSAEPGQGYEQYF	TGCAGTGCTGAGCCGGGACAGGGGTACGAGCAGTACTTC
few	TRBJ2-2	TRBV6-5	TRBD2	CASSYSSGGNTGELFF	TGTGCCAGCAGTTACAGTAGCGGGGGGAACACCGGGGAGCTGTTTTTT
many	TRBJ1-1	TRBV12-3/TRBV12-4	TRBD1	CASSQGARNTEAFF	TGTGCCAGCAGTCAGGGGGCGCGAAACACTGAAGCTTTCTTT
many	TRBJ2-3	TRBV10-3	TRBD2	CAISGVGAGGSDTQYF	TGTGCCATCAGCGGGGTAGGAGCGGGGGGGTCAGATACGCAGTATTTT
many	TRBJ2-5	TRBV7-3	TRBD2	CASSFSGLGLTEETQYF	TGTGCCAGCAGCTTTAGCGGGTTGGGTCTCACAGAGGAGACCCAGTACTTC
NA	TRBJ1-6	TRBV6-2/TRBV6-3	NA	CASRKRTGNSPLHF	TGTGCCAGCAGAAAAAGGACGGGGAATTCACCCCTCCACTTT
many	TRBJ2-2	TRBV4-3	TRBD1	CASSQETGGGELFF	TGCGCCAGCAGCCAAGAGACAGGGGGCGGGGAGCTGTTTTTT
many	TRBJ2-5	TRBV7-9	NA	CASGVGETQYF	TGTGCCAGCGGGGTGGGGGAGACCCAGTACTTC
many	TRBJ1-1	TRBV7-3	NA	CASSLILNTEAFF	TGTGCCAGCAGCTTAATTCTGAACACTGAAGCTTTCTTT
few	TRBJ2-5	TRBV24-1	NA	CATSLSGGTQYF	TGTGCCACCAGTCTCTCGGGCGGGACCCAGTACTTC
many	TRBJ2-1	TRBV12-3/TRBV12-4	NA	CASRYRNEQFF	TGTGCCAGCAGGTACAGAAATGAGCAGTTCTTC
many	TRBJ2-7	TRBV6-1	TRBD1	CATSGTARLEQYF	TGTGCCACCTCCGGGACAGCCCGCCTCGAGCAGTACTTC
many	TRBJ1-1	TRBV3-1	NA	CASSYRRNTEAFF	TGTGCCAGCAGCTATCGACGGAACACTGAAGCTTTCTTT
few	TRBJ1-5	TRBV12-3/TRBV12-4	NA	CASNQGTANQPQHF	TGTGCCAGCAACCAAGGAACGGCGAATCAGCCCCAGCATTTT
NA	TRBJ2-2	TRBV12-3/TRBV12-4	TRBD2	CASRRRGTSGSGELFF	TGTGCCAGCAGAAGGCGGGGGACTAGCGGGTCCGGGGAGCTGTTTTTT
NA	TRBJ2-3	TRBV11-1	TRBD1	CASSTRMGQGIADTQYF	TGTGCCAGCAGCACCCGGATGGGACAGGGGATCGCAGATACGCAGTATTTT
many	TRBJ2-1	TRBV5-1	NA	CASSPPGPYNEQFF	TGCGCCAGCAGCCCCCCGGGACCCTACAATGAGCAGTTCTTC
many	TRBJ2-5	TRBV7-9	TRBD1	CASSLGGQGYETQYF	TGTGCCAGCAGCTTAGGAGGACAGGGGTACGAGACCCAGTACTTC
many	TRBJ1-1	TRBV11-2	TRBD1	CASRGYDRGNTEAFF	TGTGCCAGCAGAGGATACGACAGGGGAAACACTGAAGCTTTCTTT
few	TRBJ2-1	TRBV7-6	NA	CASSATGRNNEQFF	TGTGCCAGCAGCGCGACAGGGAGGAACAATGAGCAGTTCTTC
many	TRBJ1-3	TRBV6-2/TRBV6-3	NA	CASSPDRTSGNTIYF	TGTGCCAGCAGCCCGGACAGAACCTCTGGAAACACCATATATTTT
many	TRBJ2-5	TRBV11-2	NA	CASSLNGAQETQYF	TGTGCCAGCAGCTTGAACGGGGCTCAAGAGACCCAGTACTTC
NA	TRBJ2-3	TRBV3-1	NA	CASSLGWSTDTQYF	TGTGCCAGCTCTTTAGGCTGGAGCACAGATACGCAGTATTTT
many	TRBJ2-7	TRBV3-1	NA	CASSQRGLGGYEQYF	TGTGCCAGCAGCCAGCGAGGCCTTGGAGGTTACGAGCAGTACTTC
NA	TRBJ2-3	TRBV6-5	NA	CASSFSGITSTDTQYF	TGTGCCAGCAGTTTTTCAGGGATAACTAGCACAGATACGCAGTATTTT
many	TRBJ2-1	TRBV7-3	TRBD2	CASSLRSSGGANEQFF	TGTGCCAGCAGCTTACGTTCGAGCGGGGGGGCTAATGAGCAGTTCTTC
many	TRBJ1-6	TRBV4-1	NA	CASSYSGTNSPLHF	TGCGCCAGCAGCTATTCCGGGACTAATTCACCCCTCCACTTT
many	TRBJ1-5	TRBV12-3/TRBV12-4	NA	CASMIGTAAVPQHF	TGTGCCAGCATGATCGGGACGGCGGCAGTGCCCCAGCATTTT
few	TRBJ1-1	TRBV18	NA	CASSSGAEAEAFF	TGTGCCAGCTCCTCAGGGGCGGAAGCTGAAGCTTTCTTT
many	TRBJ2-7	TRBV6-6	NA	CASTGAYEQYF	TGTGCCAGCACCGGAGCCTACGAGCAGTACTTC
many	TRBJ1-5	TRBV2	NA	CASHVGAYNQPQHF	TGTGCCAGTCATGTGGGGGCCTACAATCAGCCCCAGCATTTT
few	TRBJ1-1	TRBV12-5	NA	CASGYGGQSTEAFF	TGTGCTAGTGGTTACGGGGGGCAAAGCACTGAAGCTTTCTTT
few	TRBJ2-3	TRBV18	NA	CASSPPEPDTQYF	TGTGCCAGCTCACCCCCCGAGCCCGATACGCAGTATTTT
few	TRBJ1-1	TRBV18	NA	CASSRPGHPNTEAFF	TGTGCCAGCTCACGGCCGGGACACCCAAACACTGAAGCTTTCTTT
few	TRBJ1-4	TRBV6-5	NA	CASSYPGGGTNEKLFF	TGTGCCAGCAGTTATCCGGGAGGGGGAACTAATGAAAAACTGTTTTTT
many	TRBJ2-3	TRBV4-3	NA	CASSRGSSDTQYF	TGCGCCAGCAGCCGGGGGAGCTCAGATACGCAGTATTTT
NA	TRBJ2-3	TRBV13	NA	CAFSPRREGTDTQYF	TGTGCCTTCAGCCCCCGAAGGGAGGGCACAGATACGCAGTATTTT
few	TRBJ2-3	TRBV12-3/TRBV12-4	NA	CASSFSRLILDTQYF	TGTGCCAGCAGTTTCTCCAGATTAATCTTAGATACGCAGTATTTT
few	TRBJ2-2	TRBV19	NA	CASSQTSGTGELFF	TGTGCCAGTAGCCAGACCTCGGGAACCGGGGAGCTGTTTTTT
few	TRBJ2-1	TRBV6-5	NA	CASSYAEMYNEQFF	TGTGCCAGCAGTTACGCCGAGATGTACAATGAGCAGTTCTTC